The 3 T cell receptor beta chains reported below all come from one sample, sequenced in a study of T-cell reconstitution after alpha-beta-depleted transplantation in children. TCRbeta library construction was performed incorporating unique molecular identifiers. TCRdb analysed the PCR reads with MiXCR anew, one entry per CDR3 protein. The data contain more than 450,000 distinct CDR3 sequences, about a sixth of them singletons. Source: PBMCs from the stem cell graft donor, taken from the stem cell graft. The receptor source for this set is a human donor who donated a stem cell graft to a child with acute lymphoblastic leukemia.

The CDR3 loop is CASSLAQANEQFF. DNA for the CDR3: TGCGCCAGCAGCTTGGCTCAGGCCAATGAGCAGTTCTTC. V and J are TRBV5-1 and TRBJ2-1; D is ambiguous. V lost 0 bases to trimming and J lost 6 bases, with 7 bases between them. Germline V gene lookup returns CDR1 SGHRS and CDR2 YFSETQ. The CDR3 has 13 amino acids.

This clonotype was detected only a few times. CDR3 DNA: TGTGCTAGTGGTTTGAGGGAGGAATCAGGCGAGCAGTACTTC. This codes for CASGLREESGEQYF. V usage is TRBV12-5 and J usage is TRBJ2-7, with D tentatively TRBD2 (6 bases). The V gene's germline CDR1 is LGHNT and CDR2 FRNRAP. The V and J ends lost 2 bases and 6 bases respectively, with 14 bases between them. The CDR3 has 14 amino acids.

V usage is TRBV19 and J usage is TRBJ2-1; D possibly corresponds to TRBD2 (6 bases). The CDR3 runs to 13 residues. Trimming stripped 7 bases from V and 5 bases from J, with 12 bases between. Germline loops: CDR1 LNHDA, CDR2 SQIVND (reference sequence). As DNA, the CDR3 is TGTGCCAGTACCCAGCGGGTGCACAATGAGCAGTTCTTC. Its protein product is CASTQRVHNEQFF.